At least ten counts were recorded for the clone carrying this T cell receptor beta chain. Its antigen is undetermined. TCRdb passed the 5' RACE reads through MiXCR, listing each CDR3 protein once. Here the sample spans 550,000 to 750,000 distinct CDR3 sequences, roughly 14% being singletons. The data belong to a study of T cells after yellow fever vaccination. Study-wide findings and caveats: Few clonotypes appeared in both CD4 and CD8 compartments. Most primary-vaccination clones recurred post-booster (approximately 95% CD4, about 87% CD8). By day 5 rather than day 15, the secondary response had peaked, though it was weaker. Contaminating bulk clonotypes could be abundant in FACS-sorted repertoires.

V was cut by 1 base and J by 0 bases, with 19 bases left in between. CDR1 is SGHVS, CDR2 FNYEAQ, per germline. The CDR3 totals 19 residues. The chain combines TRBV7-6 with TRBJ2-1; D possibly matches TRBD1 or TRBD2 (7 bases each). The sequence came from a man aged 25-45 years who received the YFV17D yellow fever vaccine. The sequencing used PBMCs, collected on the day of the yellow fever booster vaccination. The CDR3 reads CASSLGGRGGPSSYNEQFF. The DNA for the CDR3 is TGTGCCAGCAGCTTAGGGGGCAGGGGGGGGCCAAGCTCCTACAATGAGCAGTTCTTC.